These 11 T cell receptor beta chains came from one sample sequenced in a study of CD8+CD57+ T cells in acquired aplastic anemia. Profiling of TCR beta VDJ combinations and CDR3 sequences used genomic DNA as template. A single record per CDR3 protein comes from TCRdb applying MiXCR to the reads. The sample holds roughly 58,000 distinct CDR3 sequences; 50% to 70% are singletons and the top ten take 2% to 2.5%. Material for sequencing was sorted CD4+, CD8+, or CD8+CD57+ T cells (not recorded which) from PBMCs. These receptors originate from a human donor in good health, serving as a control.

Note on this clonotype: The junction departs from the called germline gene at one end, perhaps through a read error. This rearrangement joins TRBV3-1 to TRBJ1-2; D ambiguous. Germline CDR1 is LGHDT and CDR2 is YNNKEL (reference sequence). The CDR3 has 14 residues. CDR3 region: CASSRMDANYGYAF. CDR3 in DNA: TGTGCCAGCAGCCGGATGGATGCTAACTATGGCTACGCCTTC.

This clonotype came up many times. The DNA for the CDR3 is TGTGCCTGGAGTACCAGCGACAGGGTACTAAACTATGGCTACACCTTC. Protein: CAWSTSDRVLNYGYTF. The rearrangement joins TRBV30 to TRBJ1-2; the match to TRBD1 covers 7 bases. Germline V gene data show CDR1 as GTSNPN and CDR2 as SVGIG (reference sequence). V lost 2 bases and J lost 2; bases outside the gene matches: 11. The CDR3 is 16 residues long.

This clonotype is judged medium-sized. The chain is built from TRBV19 and TRBJ2-3; D perhaps matches TRBD2 (7 bases). Germline V gives CDR1 LNHDA, CDR2 SQIVND (reference sequence). The CDR3 is 15 residues long. Trimming shortened V by 2 bases and J by 2 bases, and 11 bases separated the two germline ends. The DNA for the CDR3 is TGTGCCAGTAGTATAAGGGGGGGTGACACAGATACGCAGTATTTT. Amino acids: CASSIRGGDTDTQYF.

This clonotype was counted at least ten times. V usage is TRBV20-1 and J usage is TRBJ1-5; TRBD1 matches 8 bases. The germline V gene has CDR1 DFQATT and CDR2 SNEGSKA (reference sequence). This CDR3 comprises 16 residues. The ends lost 4 bases at V and 0 bases at J; junction bases unmatched: 8. The CDR3 sequence: CSAIRTGTYSNQPQHF. The CDR3 DNA sequence: TGCAGTGCTATAAGGACAGGGACTTATAGCAATCAGCCCCAGCATTTT.

V and J are TRBV7-3 and TRBJ2-4; D call uncertain. V was pared by 2 bases and J by 1 base, with 9 bases between. Per the germline V gene, CDR1 is SGHTA and CDR2 is FQGTGA. The CDR3 runs to 15 residues. CDR3: CASSLGFGAKNIQYF. As DNA, the CDR3 is TGTGCCAGCAGCTTAGGCTTTGGGGCCAAAAACATTCAGTACTTC.

J is TRBJ2-5 and V is TRBV6-1; no firm D call. This CDR3 has 13 residues. V lost 8 bases and J lost 2, with 12 bases in between. Per germline, CDR1 MNHNS and CDR2 SASEGT. CDR3 sequence reads: CASVLANQETQYF. Here the CDR3 DNA reads TGTGCCAGCGTTCTGGCCAATCAAGAGACCCAGTACTTC.

This clonotype was counted ten times or more. J is TRBJ1-1 and V is TRBV6-1, with D tentatively TRBD1 (5 bases). The germline V gene has CDR1 MNHNS and CDR2 SASEGT. This CDR3 contains 15 residues. Trimming stripped 6 bases from V and 11 bases from J, with 25 bases between. CDR3 amino acids: CASSIAQGGGSLAFF. For the CDR3, the DNA is TGTGCCAGCAGCATCGCCCAGGGTGGTGGGTCCCTGGCTTTCTTT.

This clonotype was seen ten or more times. This may arise from a read error, as a much more abundant clone is one base away. The chain has TRBV5-1 and TRBJ2-7; possible D gene TRBD2, 6 bases. The CDR3 is 14 residues long. Germline lookup yields CDR1 SGHRS and CDR2 YFSETQ. The CDR3 nucleotides read TGCGCCGGCAGCTGGGGAGGTGGGTCCTACGAGCAGTACTTC. Translated, it gives CAGSWGGGSYEQYF. Full variable domain (rest looked up from reference TRBV5-1 and TRBJ2-7): KAGVTQTPRYLIKTRGQQVTLSCSPISGHRSVSWYQQTPGQGLQFLFEYFSETQRNKGNFPGRFSGRQFSNSRSEMNVSTLELGDSALYLCAGSWGGGSYEQYFGPGTRLTVT.

This clonotype was picked up a small number of times. The chain links TRBV27 to TRBJ1-3, with 8 bases that match TRBD1. CDR1 and CDR2 (germline): MNHEY, SMNVEV (reference sequence). This CDR3 has 17 amino acids. The V and J ends lost 2 bases and 0 bases, in that order; junction bases with no gene match: 6. CDR3 region: CASSLRGRGLSGNTIYF. In DNA, the CDR3 is TGTGCCAGCAGTTTAAGGGGCAGGGGGCTCTCTGGAAACACCATATATTTT.

The chain couples TRBV19 to TRBJ1-6; D uncertain. The CDR3 has 17 residues. Trimming cost V 1 base and J 9 bases, with 19 bases left between them. Looked up from germline, CDR1 is LNHDA and CDR2 is SQIVND (reference sequence). This chain's CDR3 is CASSIGGVTTTGSPLHF. DNA of the CDR3: TGTGCCAGTAGTATAGGGGGTGTAACTACCACGGGTTCACCCCTCCACTTT.

Regarding this clonotype: In this CDR3 the conserved last residue, phenylalanine or tryptophan, is missing, so a read error is likely. The DNA is omitted, as the CDR3 cannot be located on it reliably, and the CDR3 follows TCRdb's listing. The chain joins TRBV24-1 to TRBJ2-5; the table gives TRBD1 as D, unverified against the DNA. The CDR3 length is 12 residues, termini included. Germline-derived CDR1 and CDR2 are KGHDR and SFDVKD. The chain's CDR3 is CATSDDRQGEYP.